The 30 T cell receptor beta chains below come from one sample, sequenced in a study of shared clonotypes between healthy human individuals. CD8 cells classed as naive were CD45RO-negative and positively selected for CCR7, excluding terminally differentiated effector memory CD45RA+ cells. Sequencing used immunoSEQ multiplex PCR; TCRdb keeps in-frame clones, though not all of them. The sample lists 1.5 million to 2.5 million clones; about 95% were seen once. Sequencing was done on a sample of naive CD8+ T cells sorted from blood. These receptors came from a man younger than 35 in good health.

The genes are TRBV11-2 and TRBJ2-7; D possibly matches TRBD1 or TRBD2 (6 bases each). The ends were cut back, 1 base at V and 2 bases at J, with 15 bases in the middle. Germline values: CDR1 SGHAT, CDR2 FQNNGV. The CDR3 covers 16 residues. DNA for the CDR3: TGTGCCAGCAGCTTAGCTTGGGGGGCCGGGCCCTACGAGCAGTACTTC. Protein product: CASSLAWGAGPYEQYF.

The chain is built from TRBV4-3 and TRBJ2-3, with D possibly TRBD1 on 7 matching bases. The V end was cut by 0 bases, the J end by 0 bases, with 13 bases between. Germline V CDR1 and CDR2: LGHNA, YSLEER. The CDR3 sequence is 17 residues long. The CDR3 bases are TGCGCCAGCAGCCAAGATCTCAGGGGGGAGAGCACAGATACGCAGTATTTT. Its translation: CASSQDLRGESTDTQYF.

The genes are TRBV5-5 and TRBJ2-7; D may be TRBD1 (5 bases). V was shortened by 1 base and J by 4 bases, with 21 bases between the two germline ends. There are 17 residues in the CDR3. Germline assignment: CDR1 SGHKS and CDR2 YYEKEE (reference sequence). The CDR3 spells CASSLKGRGPRNYEQYF. The CDR3 coding sequence is TGTGCCAGCAGCTTGAAGGGGCGAGGACCCCGAAATTACGAGCAGTACTTC.

This chain uses TRBV18 with TRBJ2-5; TRBD1 aligns across 7 bases. Losses at the gene ends were 3 bases for V and 3 bases for J; bases not matched to a gene: 25. Germline CDR1 reads KGHSH; CDR2 reads LQKENI. This CDR3 spans 21 amino acids. CDR3 residues: CASSPGVGILRRVTGEETQYF. In DNA, the CDR3 is TGTGCCAGCTCACCCGGGGTAGGAATACTCCGCCGTGTTACAGGGGAAGAGACCCAGTACTTC.

The rearrangement links TRBV13 to TRBJ2-7; 13 bases map to TRBD2. The ends lost 4 bases at V and 5 bases at J; junction bases unmatched: 5. This CDR3 has 15 amino acids. CDR1 and CDR2 (germline): PRHDT, FYEKMQ (reference sequence). The CDR3 is CASSSGLAGVNEQYF. The CDR3 coding sequence is TGTGCCAGCAGCTCAGGACTAGCGGGGGTAAACGAGCAGTACTTC.

The chain combines TRBV6-1 with TRBJ2-3, with D perhaps matching TRBD2 (6 bases). The CDR3 length is 15 residues. V dropped 4 bases and J dropped 4 bases, with 15 bases sitting between them. Germline V lookup: CDR1 MNHNS, CDR2 SASEGT. CDR3 nucleotides: TGTGCCAGCAGTGTCCTTCGGGAGTCCCCAGATACGCAGTATTTT. The encoded protein is CASSVLRESPDTQYF.

V gene TRBV5-4 combines with J gene TRBJ2-3, with a tentative D call TRBD2 (6 bases). CDR1 and CDR2 (germline): SGHNT, YYREEE (reference sequence). Trimming left V 3 bases short and J 1 base short, with 12 bases between. This CDR3 spans 15 amino acids. The CDR3 DNA reads TGTGCCAGCAGCTCCCAGACGGGGGGCACAGATACGCAGTATTTT. This codes for CASSSQTGGTDTQYF.

As for this clone: A read error may produce the germline difference seen at one junction end. This chain uses TRBV29-1 with TRBJ2-6, with D possibly matching TRBD2 (6 bases). Germline V CDR1 and CDR2: SQVTM, ANQGSEA. The CDR3 sequence is 15 residues long. CDR3 residues: CSVEGGPSGANVLTF. CDR3 sequence (DNA): TGCAGCGTAGAAGGAGGGCCGTCGGGGGCCAACGTCCTGACTTTC.

This chain connects TRBV6-5 to TRBJ2-1; 11 bases line up with TRBD2. The V gene's germline CDR1 is MNHEY and CDR2 SVGAGI. V was pared by 8 bases and J by 10 bases, with 13 bases of the junction left unmatched. The CDR3 has 15 amino acids. In nucleotides, the CDR3 is TGTGCCAGCGAGAAGTTAACTAGCGGGAGTAACGAGCAGTTCTTC. Translated, it gives CASEKLTSGSNEQFF.

The CDR3 coding sequence is TGCAGCGTTGATAATTTGGCGGGGAGCTCCTACAATGAGCAGTTCTTC. Translated: CSVDNLAGSSYNEQFF. The chain joins TRBV29-1 to TRBJ2-1, with D maybe TRBD2 (6 bases). V lost 3 bases to trimming and J lost 0 bases, with 15 bases between them. The CDR3 sequence is 16 residues long. Germline assignment: CDR1 SQVTM and CDR2 ANQGSEA.

The V and J genes are TRBV19 and TRBJ2-5; TRBD2 is a possible D gene (5 bases). This CDR3 is 13 amino acids long. Trimming pared 10 bases from V and 1 base from J, leaving 13 bases between. The germline V gene encodes CDR1 LNHDA and CDR2 SQIVND (reference sequence). CDR3 bases: TGTGCCACTTCAGGAGGAACCCAAGAGACCCAGTACTTC. This sequence encodes CATSGGTQETQYF. Full variable domain (remainder filled in from reference TRBV19 and TRBJ2-5): DGGITQSPKYLFRKEGQNVTLSCEQNLNHDAMYWYRQDPGQGLRLIYYSQIVNDFQKGDIAEGYSVSREKKESFPLTVTSAQKNPTAFYLCATSGGTQETQYFGPGTRLLVL.

In DNA form, the CDR3 reads TGTGCCAGCAGCTTCCGACTAGCGGGAGCATACAATGAGCAGTTCTTC. Protein product: CASSFRLAGAYNEQFF. The chain recombines TRBV13 with TRBJ2-1; 12 bases are a match to TRBD2. J was trimmed by 4 bases and V by 3 bases; bases with no gene match: 4. The CDR3 totals 16 residues. In germline, CDR1 is PRHDT, CDR2 FYEKMQ (reference sequence).

The sample holds one count of this clone. The J gene is TRBJ2-2, the V gene TRBV4-3; 10 positions match TRBD2. The CDR3 covers 16 residues. Per germline, CDR1 LGHNA and CDR2 YSLEER. V gave up 3 bases and J gave up 2 bases; unmatched junction bases: 3. CDR3 residues: CASSHGLADNTGELFF. The CDR3 DNA sequence: TGCGCCAGCAGCCACGGACTAGCGGATAACACCGGGGAGCTGTTTTTT.

The chain couples TRBV13 to TRBJ2-7; 8 bases line up with TRBD2. V dropped 5 bases and J dropped 6; count of bases not matched to a gene: 24. The germline gives CDR1 PRHDT, CDR2 FYEKMQ (reference sequence). There are 19 residues in the CDR3. The CDR3 nucleotides read TGTGCCAGCAGCCTCCCCGGGGGTTTGGCGGGAGGCCCCAGGACCGAGCAGTACTTC. Protein sequence: CASSLPGGLAGGPRTEQYF.

This chain connects TRBV7-9 to TRBJ2-7; D gene ambiguous. This CDR3 region has 12 residues. Looked up from germline, CDR1 is SEHNR and CDR2 is FQNEAQ (reference sequence). Trimming removed 6 bases at V and 2 bases at J, with 8 bases between. CDR3 region: CASSPPPYEQYF. The DNA of the CDR3 is TGTGCCAGCAGTCCACCTCCCTACGAGCAGTACTTC. The variable domain in full, completed from reference TRBV7-9 and TRBJ2-7, reads DTGVSQNPRHKITKRGQNVTFRCDPISEHNRLYWYRQTLGQGPEFLTYFQNEAQLEKSRLLSDRFSAERPKGSFSTLEIQRTEQGDSAMYLCASSPPPYEQYFGPGTRLTVT.

V gene TRBV27 combines with J gene TRBJ1-1; 9 nucleotides align to TRBD1. The germline CDR1 and CDR2 sequences are MNHEY and SMNVEV (reference sequence). V lost 8 bases, J lost 4 bases, and 11 bases stayed unmatched. CDR3 length: 15 residues. CDR3 nucleotide sequence: TGTGCCAGCGGATCGCACAGGGGGCTCGGCACTGAAGCTTTCTTT. Translation: CASGSHRGLGTEAFF.

The chain has TRBV13 and TRBJ1-2, with TRBD1 matching over 11 bases. The CDR3 consists of 15 residues. V was clipped by 5 bases and J by 4 bases; unmatched bases: 6. Germline loops: CDR1 PRHDT, CDR2 FYEKMQ (reference sequence). CDR3 DNA sequence: TGTGCCAGCAGCGGACAGGGGGCTAAGGTCTATGGCTACACCTTC. The encoded protein is CASSGQGAKVYGYTF.

V gene TRBV11-2 combines with J gene TRBJ2-2, with D perhaps TRBD1 (6 bases). The CDR3 sequence is 15 residues long. V was trimmed by 6 bases and J by 6 bases, leaving 17 bases between them. From germline, CDR1 is SGHAT and CDR2 FQNNGV. This CDR3 is CASSVQGTGPGELFF. CDR3 nucleotides: TGTGCCAGCAGTGTACAGGGTACGGGACCCGGGGAGCTGTTTTTT. Full variable domain (outside the CDR3, taken from reference TRBV11-2 and TRBJ2-2): EAGVAQSPRYKIIEKRQSVAFWCNPISGHATLYWYQQILGQGPKLLIQFQNNGVVDDSQLPKDRFSAERLKGVDSTLKIQPAKLEDSAVYLCASSVQGTGPGELFFGEGSRLTVL.

The chain uses TRBV10-3 and TRBJ2-6; D is unclear. The V end lost 6 bases, the J end lost 1 base, and 13 bases lay between the germline ends. Germline V gene data show CDR1 as ENHRY and CDR2 as SYGVKD. The CDR3 spans 16 residues. The CDR3 protein is CAISSGVESGANVLTF. CDR3 sequence (DNA): TGTGCCATCAGCTCGGGCGTTGAGTCTGGGGCCAACGTCCTGACTTTC.

The chain carries TRBV7-9 and TRBJ2-3; TRBD1 is a possible D gene (5 bases). This CDR3 is 14 amino acids long. The germline CDR1 and CDR2 sequences are SEHNR and FQNEAQ (reference sequence). The V end was cut by 5 bases, the J end by 2 bases, with 11 bases between. This chain's CDR3 is CASSPDRNTDTQYF. The CDR3 DNA reads as TGTGCCAGCAGCCCTGACAGAAACACAGATACGCAGTATTTT.

The J gene is TRBJ2-1, the V gene TRBV7-6, with TRBD2 matching over 16 bases. V was clipped by 1 base and J by 7 bases; unmatched bases: 10. CDR1 SGHVS and CDR2 FNYEAQ come from the germline V gene. The CDR3 contains 19 residues. CDR3 protein: CASSLGRGLAGGPGNEQFF. CDR3 in DNA: TGTGCCAGCAGCTTAGGAAGGGGACTAGCGGGAGGGCCAGGGAATGAGCAGTTCTTC.

J is TRBJ2-3 and V is TRBV7-9, with 15 bases fitting TRBD2. The ends lost 1 base at V and 0 bases at J; junction bases unmatched: 5. Germline V gene data show CDR1 as SEHNR and CDR2 as FQNEAQ (reference sequence). CDR3 length equals 19 residues. The DNA for the CDR3 is TGTGCCAGCAGCTTAGATGGACTAGCGGGAGGGCCCAGCACAGATACGCAGTATTTT. Translating it yields CASSLDGLAGGPSTDTQYF.

This chain links TRBV9 with TRBJ2-1; the match to TRBD2 covers 9 bases. In germline, CDR1 is SGDLS, CDR2 YYNGEE. The CDR3 is made up of 16 amino acids. The J segment lost 5 bases and the V segment lost 0 bases, leaving 6 bases of the junction unmatched. The CDR3 sequence: CASSVAPSGVNNEQFF. CDR3 DNA sequence: TGTGCCAGCAGCGTAGCTCCTAGCGGGGTGAACAATGAGCAGTTCTTC.

The chain is built from TRBV9 and TRBJ2-2, with 8 bases matching TRBD1. CDR3 length equals 16 residues. The germline V gene has CDR1 SGDLS and CDR2 YYNGEE. Trimming at V came to 3 bases and at J to 6 bases, leaving 10 bases not matched to a gene. The CDR3 protein is CASSAWGQAGAGELFF. CDR3 DNA sequence: TGTGCCAGCAGCGCCTGGGGACAGGCAGGCGCCGGGGAGCTGTTTTTT.

On this clone itself: The identical CDR3 is also encoded by other nucleotide sequences in the sample. The J gene is TRBJ2-3, the V gene TRBV9; 7 bases fit TRBD2. Germline CDR1 reads SGDLS; CDR2 reads YYNGEE. This CDR3 comprises 14 residues. V trimming: 3 bases; J trimming: 2 bases; junction bases outside the gene matches: 3. This CDR3 is CASSGRDYTDTQYF. CDR3 nucleotides: TGTGCCAGCAGCGGCCGGGACTACACAGATACGCAGTATTTT. Full variable domain (missing parts from reference TRBV9 and TRBJ2-3): DSGVTQTPKHLITATGQRVTLRCSPRSGDLSVYWYQQSLDQGLQFLIQYYNGEERAKGNILERFSAQQFPDLHSELNLSSLELGDSALYFCASSGRDYTDTQYFGPGTRLTVL.

The rearrangement links TRBV27 to TRBJ2-5, with TRBD1 identical over 10 bases. The V and J ends lost 4 bases and 5 bases, in that order; junction bases with no gene match: 7. Per germline, CDR1 MNHEY and CDR2 SMNVEV (reference sequence). The CDR3 totals 15 residues. The CDR3 coding sequence is TGTGCCAGCAGTTCCCGACAGGGGGCGCAGGAGACCCAGTACTTC. It yields the protein CASSSRQGAQETQYF.

The CDR3 loop is CASSGAFGLSGETQYF. DNA of the CDR3: TGTGCCAGCAGTGGGGCGTTCGGTCTTTCAGGGGAGACCCAGTACTTC. The chain has TRBV2 and TRBJ2-5; a weak D match, TRBD1 (5 bases). Germline V gene lookup returns CDR1 SNHLY and CDR2 FYNNEI. The CDR3 is 16 residues long. The V gene lost 4 bases and the J gene lost 5 bases, with 20 bases spanning the gap.

This clone was detected once. The V and J genes are TRBV28 and TRBJ1-3, with 8 bases matching TRBD1. Germline V gives CDR1 MDHEN, CDR2 SYDVKM. Trimming at V came to 5 bases and at J to 2 bases, leaving 14 bases not matched to a gene. The CDR3 runs 18 residues. Written as DNA, the CDR3 is TGTGCCAGCAGTCATCCCGCAGGGGGCGCATACCCTGGAAACACCATATATTTT. This translates into CASSHPAGGAYPGNTIYF.

J is TRBJ2-2 and V is TRBV10-3, with 7 bases aligning to TRBD2. V gave up 2 bases and J gave up 6 bases; unmatched junction bases: 3. CDR3 size: 14 residues. The germline V gene encodes CDR1 ENHRY and CDR2 SYGVKD. The CDR3 loop is CAISEASGPGELFF. As DNA, the CDR3 is TGTGCCATCAGTGAGGCTAGCGGTCCCGGGGAGCTGTTTTTT.

V gene TRBV30 combines with J gene TRBJ2-7, with 7 bases matching TRBD2. V trimming: 6 bases; J trimming: 0 bases; junction bases outside the gene matches: 8. Germline values: CDR1 GTSNPN, CDR2 SVGIG (reference sequence). The CDR3 totals 14 residues. The CDR3 DNA is TGTGCCTGTCTTCTAGCGGAAAGCTCCTACGAGCAGTACTTC. Protein product: CACLLAESSYEQYF.